This T cell receptor beta chain is from a study of shared T cell receptors in the human thymus. This table comes from immunoSEQ multiplex PCR, and its TCRdb copy is limited to in-frame clones, with some not included. Of some 720,000 clones listed, more than 75% were seen once; the top ten hold approximately 0.011%. CDR1 and CDR2 from the germline V gene are GTSNPN and SVGIG (reference sequence). The junction had 13 bases not matched to a gene; V was cut back by 3 bases and J by 0 bases. The CDR3 consists of 19 residues. These data were also filed under a second study, of human thymus T cells.

Material: thymocytes. V is TRBV30 and J is TRBJ2-1, with 11 bases matching TRBD2. The sequence was obtained from a boy in the first two years of life with a congenital heart defect. CDR3 in amino acids: CAWRDGGLAERSSYNEQFF. Written as DNA, the CDR3 is TGTGCCTGGAGAGACGGGGGACTAGCGGAAAGAAGCTCCTACAATGAGCAGTTCTTC.